These 5 T cell receptor beta chains originate from one sample sequenced in a study of cytomegalovirus exposure and HLA in healthy donors. TCRdb's copy holds only in-frame clones and misses some; the assay was immunoSEQ multiplex PCR. The table includes roughly 57,000 clones, approximately 93% detected once. The sample was PBMCs. The source is a woman aged 18-29 years in good health and CMV-seropositive.

V is TRBV7-6 and J is TRBJ2-5; the match to TRBD2 covers 11 bases. Per the germline V gene, CDR1 is SGHVS and CDR2 is FNYEAQ. Germline trimming cut 5 bases from V and 5 bases from J; bases unmatched to any gene: 13. The CDR3 is 17 amino acids. Here the CDR3 DNA reads TGTGCCAGCAGCACACGACTAGCGGGGATTCGCTTGGAGACCCAGTACTTC. It is translated as CASSTRLAGIRLETQYF.

The chain recombines TRBV7-2 with TRBJ2-2; maybe TRBD2 (6 bases). Trimming pared 5 bases from V and 2 bases from J, leaving 12 bases between. Per germline, CDR1 SGHTA and CDR2 FQGNSA. CDR3 size: 15 residues. The CDR3 here is CASSPGAGNTGELFF. The DNA of the CDR3 is TGTGCCAGCAGCCCGGGTGCGGGAAACACCGGGGAGCTGTTTTTT.

This chain joins TRBV11-2 and TRBJ1-2; 9 nucleotides match TRBD1. Germline assignment: CDR1 SGHAT and CDR2 FQNNGV. Trimming cost V 5 bases and J 5 bases; bases outside gene matches: 12. The CDR3 totals 16 residues. CDR3 bases: TGTGCCAGCAGCGATCCGGGACAGGGACCAACTTATGGCTACACCTTC. Translation gives CASSDPGQGPTYGYTF.

The V and J genes are TRBV9 and TRBJ1-2; 9 positions agree with TRBD1. Germline values: CDR1 SGDLS, CDR2 YYNGEE. This CDR3 is 16 amino acids long. The V and J ends lost 3 bases and 5 bases, in that order; junction bases with no gene match: 11. The CDR3 sequence is CASSASTRDREYGYTF. CDR3 DNA: TGTGCCAGCAGCGCATCTACAAGGGACAGGGAGTATGGCTACACCTTC.

V gene TRBV6-1 combines with J gene TRBJ2-5; D unresolved. The CDR3 has 13 amino acids. Between the trimmed V and J ends, which lost 5 bases and 2 bases, there was a span of 9 bases. Germline CDR1 reads MNHNS; CDR2 reads SASEGT. In DNA form, the CDR3 reads TGTGCCAGCAGTAGCGCGGCACAAGAGACCCAGTACTTC. Translated, it gives CASSSAAQETQYF.